This TCR beta chain was sequenced for a study of cytomegalovirus exposure and HLA in healthy donors. Generated by immunoSEQ multiplex PCR, the TCRdb table keeps only in-frame clones and is missing some. The sample carries fewer than 250,000 clones, more than 75% recorded once. As for this clone: Its antigen is not identified.

Germline values: CDR1 SGHTS, CDR2 YDEGEE. V was pared by 4 bases and J by 4 bases, with 17 bases between. The CDR3 loop spans 15 amino acids. Study observations and caveats: The tendency of first-cohort TCR clusters to co-occur in the 100 to 150 validation repertoires was identified by a subsequent analysis. The classifier reportedly diagnosed cytomegalovirus status with high sensitivity and specificity.

V is TRBV5-8 and J is TRBJ2-5; possible D gene TRBD1, 6 bases. The sample consisted of PBMCs. The receptor comes from a man between 18 and 35 years old in good health and CMV-seronegative. The CDR3 DNA reads as TGTGCCAGCAGCGGGTGGGGGCCGGAGTCAGAGACCCAGTACTTC. It translates to CASSGWGPESETQYF.